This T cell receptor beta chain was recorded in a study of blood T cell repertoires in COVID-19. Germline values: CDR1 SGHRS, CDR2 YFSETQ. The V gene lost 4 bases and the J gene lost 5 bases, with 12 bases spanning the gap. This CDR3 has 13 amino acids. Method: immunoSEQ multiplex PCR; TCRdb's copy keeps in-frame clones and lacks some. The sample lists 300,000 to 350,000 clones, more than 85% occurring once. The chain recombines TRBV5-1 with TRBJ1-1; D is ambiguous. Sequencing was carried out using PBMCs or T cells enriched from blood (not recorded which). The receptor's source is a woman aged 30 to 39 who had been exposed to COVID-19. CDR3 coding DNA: TGCGCCAGCAGCCACCCTCAGTGGACTGAAGCTTTCTTT. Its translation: CASSHPQWTEAFF. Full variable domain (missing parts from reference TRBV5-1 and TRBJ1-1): KAGVTQTPRYLIKTRGQQVTLSCSPISGHRSVSWYQQTPGQGLQFLFEYFSETQRNKGNFPGRFSGRQFSNSRSEMNVSTLELGDSALYLCASSHPQWTEAFFGQGTRLTVV.